A single sample is the source of the 6 T cell receptor beta chains below, sequenced in a study of early T cells in non-severe SARS-CoV-2 infection. TCRdb fed the 5' RACE reads into MiXCR, producing one record per CDR3 protein. The data hold about 70,000 distinct CDR3 sequences, with around 12% observed a single time. Sequenced material: whole blood, taken at baseline. Receptor source: an adult who was a healthcare worker with PCR-confirmed SARS-CoV-2 infection or an uninfected control (not recorded which). The donor label of this sample is uncertain.

This clonotype was detected many times. The rearrangement links TRBV5-1 to TRBJ2-1; 8 bases are a match to TRBD2. The J segment lost 3 bases and the V segment lost 0 bases, leaving 14 bases of the junction unmatched. The CDR3 is made up of 19 amino acids. Germline assignment: CDR1 SGHRS and CDR2 YFSETQ. DNA of the CDR3: TGCGCCAGCAGCTTGGCCGGGGTAGCGGGATTCCCAAACTACAATGAGCAGTTCTTC. The encoded protein is CASSLAGVAGFPNYNEQFF.

The CDR3 region has the DNA TGTGCCAGCAGCTTATACAGATCTAGCACAGATACGCAGTATTTT. As protein: CASSLYRSSTDTQYF. The genes are TRBV7-6 and TRBJ2-3, with D hard to call. The CDR3 runs to 15 residues. Germline loops: CDR1 SGHVS, CDR2 FNYEAQ. Trimming took off 2 bases at V and 0 bases at J, with 9 bases between the two ends.

CDR3 in DNA: TGTGCCAGCAGCCCTGGACAGGGGCTTACTTATGGCTACACCTTC. Its translation: CASSPGQGLTYGYTF. V gene TRBV7-8 combines with J gene TRBJ1-2, with TRBD1 matching over 9 bases. The CDR3 is 15 residues long. CDR1 is SGHVS and CDR2 is FQNEAQ in the germline V gene. The V and J ends lost 5 bases and 5 bases, in that order; junction bases with no gene match: 9.

The V call is TRBV7-6, the J call TRBJ2-3, with 8 bases lining up with TRBD1. CDR1 is SGHVS and CDR2 is FNYEAQ in the germline V gene. This CDR3 region has 16 residues. V gave up 2 bases and J gave up 5 bases; unmatched junction bases: 9. The CDR3 bases are TGTGCCAGCAGCTTAATCACAGGGGGTCGAGAAGATACGCAGTATTTT. Encoded protein: CASSLITGGREDTQYF.

V usage is TRBV7-2 and J usage is TRBJ1-6; possibly TRBD1 for D (5 bases). The V gene's germline CDR1 is SGHTA and CDR2 FQGNSA. Trimming took 1 base from V and 6 from J, leaving 13 bases between them. The length of the CDR3 is 16 residues. The CDR3 DNA reads as TGTGCCAGCAGCTTAGGGGACGGACGGGTTAATTCACCCCTCCACTTT. The encoded protein is CASSLGDGRVNSPLHF.

This clonotype appeared a few times. The genes are TRBV11-2 and TRBJ2-3, with TRBD2 as a possible D gene (5 bases). Germline V gene sequence: CDR1 SGHAT, CDR2 FQNNGV. Trimming took off 3 bases at V and 3 bases at J, with 13 bases between the two ends. The CDR3 is 15 residues long. The chain's CDR3 is CASSFTGDGTDTQYF. In nucleotides, the CDR3 is TGTGCCAGCAGCTTTACCGGGGATGGGACAGATACGCAGTATTTT. Full variable domain (outside the CDR3, taken from reference TRBV11-2 and TRBJ2-3): EAGVAQSPRYKIIEKRQSVAFWCNPISGHATLYWYQQILGQGPKLLIQFQNNGVVDDSQLPKDRFSAERLKGVDSTLKIQPAKLEDSAVYLCASSFTGDGTDTQYFGPGTRLTVL.